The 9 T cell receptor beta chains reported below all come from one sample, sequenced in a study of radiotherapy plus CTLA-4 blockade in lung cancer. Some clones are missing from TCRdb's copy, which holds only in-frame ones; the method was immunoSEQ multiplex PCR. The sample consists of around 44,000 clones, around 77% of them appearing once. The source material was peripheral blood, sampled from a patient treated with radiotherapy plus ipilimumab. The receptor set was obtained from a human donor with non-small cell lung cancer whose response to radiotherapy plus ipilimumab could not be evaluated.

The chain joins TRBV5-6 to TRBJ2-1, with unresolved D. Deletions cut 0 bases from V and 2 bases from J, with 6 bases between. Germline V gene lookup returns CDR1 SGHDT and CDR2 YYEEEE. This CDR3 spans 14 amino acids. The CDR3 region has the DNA TGTGCCAGCAGCTTGGGCGTTGCCTACAATGAGCAGTTCTTC. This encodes CASSLGVAYNEQFF.

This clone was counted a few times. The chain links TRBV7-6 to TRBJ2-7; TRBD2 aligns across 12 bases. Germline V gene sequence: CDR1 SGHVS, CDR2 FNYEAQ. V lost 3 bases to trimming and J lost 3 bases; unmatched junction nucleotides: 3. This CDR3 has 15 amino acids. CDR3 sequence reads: CASSFGTSGFYEQYF. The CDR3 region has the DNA TGTGCCAGCAGCTTTGGGACTAGCGGGTTCTACGAGCAGTACTTC.

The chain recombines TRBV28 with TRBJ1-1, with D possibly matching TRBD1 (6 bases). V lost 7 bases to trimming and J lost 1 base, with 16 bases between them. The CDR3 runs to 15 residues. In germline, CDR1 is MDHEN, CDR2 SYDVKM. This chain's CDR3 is CASNPTGQSNTEAFF. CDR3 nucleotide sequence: TGTGCCAGCAACCCGACAGGACAGTCGAACACTGAAGCTTTCTTT.

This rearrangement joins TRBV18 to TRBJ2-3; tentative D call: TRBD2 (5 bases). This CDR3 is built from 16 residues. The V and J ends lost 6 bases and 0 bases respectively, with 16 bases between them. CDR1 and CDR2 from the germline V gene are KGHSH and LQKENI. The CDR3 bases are TGTGCCAGCTCTCCTGTAGCGTCCCAGAGCACAGATACGCAGTATTTT. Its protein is CASSPVASQSTDTQYF.

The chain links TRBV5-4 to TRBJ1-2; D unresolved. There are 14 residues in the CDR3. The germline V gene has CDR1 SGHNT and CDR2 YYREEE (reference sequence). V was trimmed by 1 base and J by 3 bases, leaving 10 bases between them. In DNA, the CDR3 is TGTGCCAGCAGCTTGCCGCCGGGAGACTATGGCTACACCTTC. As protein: CASSLPPGDYGYTF.

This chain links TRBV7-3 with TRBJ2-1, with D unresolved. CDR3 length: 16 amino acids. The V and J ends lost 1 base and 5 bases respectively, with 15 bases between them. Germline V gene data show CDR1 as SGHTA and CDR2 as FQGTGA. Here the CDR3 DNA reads TGTGCCAGCAGCTTAAACCCCCAGGTTAGAAACAATGAGCAGTTCTTC. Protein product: CASSLNPQVRNNEQFF. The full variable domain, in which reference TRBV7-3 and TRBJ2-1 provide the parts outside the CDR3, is GAGVSQTPSNKVTEKGKYVELRCDPISGHTALYWYRQSLGQGPEFLIYFQGTGAADDSGLPNDRFFAVRPEGSVSTLKIQRTERGDSAVYLCASSLNPQVRNNEQFFGPGTRLTVL.

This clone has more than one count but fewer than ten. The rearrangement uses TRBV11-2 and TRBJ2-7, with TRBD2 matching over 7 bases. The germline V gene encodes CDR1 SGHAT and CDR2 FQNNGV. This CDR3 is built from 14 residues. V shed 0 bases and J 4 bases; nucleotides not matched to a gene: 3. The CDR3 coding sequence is TGTGCCAGCAGCTTAGATGTCGGGGGGTACGAGCAGTACTTC. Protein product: CASSLDVGGYEQYF.

The CDR3 loop reads CAWTGVERETQYF. The CDR3 bases are TGTGCCTGGACAGGGGTAGAAAGAGAGACCCAGTACTTC. The chain carries TRBV30 and TRBJ2-5, with a weak D call TRBD1 (6 bases). Germline V gene sequence: CDR1 GTSNPN, CDR2 SVGIG (reference sequence). The CDR3 runs to 13 residues. V lost 4 bases, J lost 4 bases, and 13 bases lay in between.

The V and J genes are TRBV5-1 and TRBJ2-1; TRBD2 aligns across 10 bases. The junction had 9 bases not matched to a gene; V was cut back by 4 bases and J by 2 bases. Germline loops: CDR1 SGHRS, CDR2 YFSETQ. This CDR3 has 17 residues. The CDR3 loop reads CASSEFSSGSAYNEQFF. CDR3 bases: TGCGCCAGCAGCGAATTCTCTAGCGGGAGCGCCTACAATGAGCAGTTCTTC. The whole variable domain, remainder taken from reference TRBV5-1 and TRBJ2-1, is KAGVTQTPRYLIKTRGQQVTLSCSPISGHRSVSWYQQTPGQGLQFLFEYFSETQRNKGNFPGRFSGRQFSNSRSEMNVSTLELGDSALYLCASSEFSSGSAYNEQFFGPGTRLTVL.